The 13 T cell receptor beta chains reported below all come from one sample, sequenced in a study of blood T cells in healthy people across ages. A second about 6 to 12 cycle PCR used barcoded and J-beta primers. TCRdb called the 5' RACE reads again in MiXCR, with one record for every CDR3 protein. This sample has approximately 850,000 distinct CDR3 sequences, with about 62% found just once. Sequenced: blood. Receptors originate from a man in his thirties or forties in good health.

The J gene is TRBJ2-3, the V gene TRBV25-1; D gene uncertain. V shed 0 bases and J shed 0 bases, with 7 bases lying between them. The CDR3 spans 15 residues. Looked up from germline, CDR1 is MGHDK and CDR2 is SYGVNS. The CDR3 coding sequence is TGTGCCAGCAGTGAATATCTCGGAAGCACAGATACGCAGTATTTT. Protein sequence: CASSEYLGSTDTQYF.

V gene TRBV6-1 combines with J gene TRBJ2-5; a possible D gene is TRBD2 (5 bases). The length of the CDR3 is 17 residues. Per germline, CDR1 MNHNS and CDR2 SASEGT. Trimming removed 3 bases at V and 5 bases at J, with 22 bases between. This CDR3 reads CASSDAGNSLKWETQYF. CDR3 bases: TGTGCCAGCAGTGACGCCGGGAATAGCCTCAAATGGGAGACCCAGTACTTC.

The chain links TRBV14 to TRBJ1-1; unclear D gene. Trimming took off 0 bases at V and 1 base at J, with 3 bases between the two ends. The CDR3 totals 13 residues. Germline loops: CDR1 SGHDN, CDR2 FVKESK. The CDR3 DNA reads TGTGCCAGCAGCCAAGACTGGAACACTGAAGCTTTCTTT. Residues: CASSQDWNTEAFF. Filled out from reference TRBV14 and TRBJ1-1, the complete variable domain reads EAGVTQFPSHSVIEKGQTVTLRCDPISGHDNLYWYRRVMGKEIKFLLHFVKESKQDESGMPNNRFLAERTGGTYSTLKVQPAELEDSGVYFCASSQDWNTEAFFGQGTRLTVV.

This clonotype was observed a few times. The gene calls are TRBV20-1 and TRBJ2-1, with 9 bases aligning to TRBD1. The germline V gene encodes CDR1 DFQATT and CDR2 SNEGSKA (reference sequence). This CDR3 has 16 residues. V was clipped by 5 bases and J by 0 bases; unmatched bases: 8. This CDR3 reads CSAEDRGGSSYNEQFF. CDR3 nucleotide sequence: TGCAGTGCTGAAGACAGGGGGGGATCCTCCTACAATGAGCAGTTCTTC.

The chain recombines TRBV6-2 or TRBV6-3 with TRBJ1-2, with TRBD1 identical over 7 bases. CDR1 and CDR2 (germline): MNHEY, SVGEGT. The V segment lost 7 bases and the J segment 4 bases; nucleotides outside the gene matches: 9. The CDR3 loop spans 14 amino acids. The CDR3 loop is CASTNLRTGYGYTF. DNA of the CDR3: TGTGCCAGCACTAACCTCCGGACAGGCTATGGCTACACCTTC.

CDR3 sequence reads: CATSASTGRSDEQFF. CDR3 sequence (DNA): TGTGCCACCAGTGCTTCGACAGGGAGGAGCGATGAGCAGTTCTTC. J is TRBJ2-1 and V is TRBV24-1; perhaps TRBD1 as D (7 bases). V was cut by 5 bases and J by 8 bases, with 18 bases left in between. This CDR3 contains 15 residues. Per germline, CDR1 KGHDR and CDR2 SFDVKD.

This clonotype was counted between two and nine times. The V gene is TRBV20-1, the J gene TRBJ1-5; D unresolved. CDR1 is DFQATT and CDR2 is SNEGSKA in the germline V gene (reference sequence). The CDR3 length is 13 residues. V was pared by 1 base and J by 10 bases, with 14 bases between. The CDR3 loop is CSARAQPRAPQHF. Written as DNA, the CDR3 is TGCAGTGCTAGAGCCCAACCAAGGGCTCCCCAGCATTTT.

This rearrangement joins TRBV6-2 or TRBV6-3 to TRBJ2-7, with 8 bases aligning to TRBD1. The V and J ends lost 3 bases and 4 bases, in that order; junction bases with no gene match: 8. Germline assignment: CDR1 MNHEY and CDR2 SVGEGT. This CDR3 has 15 residues. The chain's CDR3 is CASSYSGTGRYEQYF. The CDR3 DNA reads TGTGCCAGCAGTTATTCGGGGACAGGAAGATACGAGCAGTACTTC.

V gene TRBV20-1 combines with J gene TRBJ2-1, with D possibly matching TRBD1 (5 bases). V gave up 0 bases and J gave up 7 bases, with 16 bases separating them. In germline, CDR1 is DFQATT, CDR2 SNEGSKA (reference sequence). The CDR3 has 15 amino acids. Here the CDR3 DNA reads TGCAGTGCTAGAGATAGAAGGGGCGCTGGGAATGAGCAGTTCTTC. This encodes CSARDRRGAGNEQFF.

This clonotype showed up just a few times. The V call is TRBV10-3, the J call TRBJ2-2, with a tentative D call TRBD1 (6 bases). The germline V gene encodes CDR1 ENHRY and CDR2 SYGVKD. CDR3 size: 15 residues. With 8 bases removed from V and 6 bases from J, the gap between germline ends came to 19 bases. The CDR3 sequence is CAIGAPGELAGELFF. As DNA, the CDR3 is TGTGCCATCGGGGCTCCAGGGGAACTCGCCGGGGAGCTGTTTTTT.

The CDR3 bases are TGTGCCAGCAGCTTAGCGGTCGCCCAACAGTCCTACGAGCAGTACTTC. It is translated as CASSLAVAQQSYEQYF. The rearrangement links TRBV7-2 to TRBJ2-7; D is unresolved. Trimming took off 0 bases at V and 1 base at J, with 13 bases between the two ends. CDR1 is SGHTA, CDR2 FQGNSA, per germline. There are 16 residues in the CDR3.

The chain is built from TRBV20-1 and TRBJ1-1; a weak D match, TRBD1 (6 bases). CDR1 DFQATT and CDR2 SNEGSKA come from the germline V gene (reference sequence). Trimming cost V 0 bases and J 11 bases, with 19 bases left between them. This CDR3 has 14 residues. CDR3 DNA: TGCAGTGCTAGAGATACAGGGATGGCCCCGAAGGCTTTCTTT. It encodes CSARDTGMAPKAFF.

The rearrangement joins TRBV11-2 to TRBJ1-4; D gene ambiguous. The CDR3 spans 15 residues. The germline V and J ends were trimmed by 1 base and 6 bases, with 12 bases remaining between them. Germline V gene data show CDR1 as SGHAT and CDR2 as FQNNGV. The CDR3 reads CASSLGASLDEKLFF. DNA of the CDR3: TGTGCCAGCAGCTTAGGGGCGAGCTTGGATGAAAAACTGTTTTTT.